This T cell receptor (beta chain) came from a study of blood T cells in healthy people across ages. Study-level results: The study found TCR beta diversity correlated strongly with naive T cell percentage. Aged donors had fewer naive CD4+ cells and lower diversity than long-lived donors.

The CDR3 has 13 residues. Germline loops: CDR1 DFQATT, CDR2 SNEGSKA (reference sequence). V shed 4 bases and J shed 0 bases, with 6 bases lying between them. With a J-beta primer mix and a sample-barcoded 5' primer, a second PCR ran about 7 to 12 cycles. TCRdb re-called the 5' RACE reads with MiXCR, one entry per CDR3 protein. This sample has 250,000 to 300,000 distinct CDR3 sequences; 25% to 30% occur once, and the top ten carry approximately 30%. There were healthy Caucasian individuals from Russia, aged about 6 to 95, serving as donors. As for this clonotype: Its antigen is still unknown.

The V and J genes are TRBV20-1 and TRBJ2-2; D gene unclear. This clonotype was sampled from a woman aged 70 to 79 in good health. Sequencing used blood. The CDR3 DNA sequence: TGCAGTGCTAATCAGGCGAACACCGGGGAGCTGTTTTTT. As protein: CSANQANTGELFF.